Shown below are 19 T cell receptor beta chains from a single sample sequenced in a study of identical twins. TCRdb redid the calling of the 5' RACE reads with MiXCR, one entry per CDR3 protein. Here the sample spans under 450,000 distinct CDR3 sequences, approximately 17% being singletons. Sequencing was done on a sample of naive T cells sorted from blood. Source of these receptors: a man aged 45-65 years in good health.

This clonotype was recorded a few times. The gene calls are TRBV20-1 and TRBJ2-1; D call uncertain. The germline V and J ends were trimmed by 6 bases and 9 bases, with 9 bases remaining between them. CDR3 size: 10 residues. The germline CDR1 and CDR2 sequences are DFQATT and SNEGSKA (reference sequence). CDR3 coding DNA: TGCAGTGCACTGCAAGGTGAGCAGTTCTTC. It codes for CSALQGEQFF.

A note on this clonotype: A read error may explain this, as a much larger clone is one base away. CDR3 nucleotide sequence: TGTGCCAGCGGTATCAGGGGTGTAACTGAAGCTTTCTTT. This gives the protein CASGIRGVTEAFF. V and J are TRBV6-2 or TRBV6-3 and TRBJ1-1, with D perhaps matching TRBD1 (6 bases). The CDR3 runs to 13 residues. CDR1 and CDR2 (germline): MNHEY, SVGEGT. Trimming pared 8 bases from V and 5 bases from J, leaving 15 bases between.

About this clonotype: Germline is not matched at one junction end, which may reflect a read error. CDR3 sequence: CASRPSPGNQPQHF. The CDR3 nucleotides are TGTGCCAGCAGGCCTTCCCCTGGCAACCAGCCCCAGCATTTT. The J gene is TRBJ1-5, the V gene TRBV6-2 or TRBV6-3; D is unclear. The CDR3 extends over 14 amino acids. Germline-derived CDR1 and CDR2 are MNHEY and SVGEGT.

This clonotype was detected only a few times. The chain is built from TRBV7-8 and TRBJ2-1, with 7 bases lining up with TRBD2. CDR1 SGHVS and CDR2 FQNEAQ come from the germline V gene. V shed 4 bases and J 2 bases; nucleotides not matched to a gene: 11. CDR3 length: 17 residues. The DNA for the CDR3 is TGTGCCAGCAGCTCCAGAACGAGCGGGGTAACCTACAATGAGCAGTTCTTC. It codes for CASSSRTSGVTYNEQFF.

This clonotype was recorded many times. The CDR3: CSDQKQGMNTEAFF. The DNA of the CDR3 is TGCAGCGACCAAAAGCAGGGTATGAACACTGAAGCTTTCTTT. The rearrangement joins TRBV29-1 to TRBJ1-1; D perhaps matches TRBD1 (5 bases). The CDR3 loop spans 14 amino acids. CDR1 and CDR2 from the germline V gene are SQVTM and ANQGSEA. Trimming took off 7 bases at V and 0 bases at J, with 15 bases between the two ends.

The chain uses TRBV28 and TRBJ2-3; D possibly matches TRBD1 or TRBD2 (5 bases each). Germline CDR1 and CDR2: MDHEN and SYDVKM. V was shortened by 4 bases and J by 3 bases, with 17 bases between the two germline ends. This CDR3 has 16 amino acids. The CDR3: CASSSELEEGTDTQYF. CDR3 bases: TGTGCCAGCAGTTCGGAACTCGAAGAGGGGACAGATACGCAGTATTTT.

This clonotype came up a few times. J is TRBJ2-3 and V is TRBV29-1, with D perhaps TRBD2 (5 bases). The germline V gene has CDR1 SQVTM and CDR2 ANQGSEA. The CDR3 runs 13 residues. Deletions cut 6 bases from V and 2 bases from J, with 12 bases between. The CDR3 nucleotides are TGCAGCGTGAAGGACTGGGCCACAGATACGCAGTATTTT. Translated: CSVKDWATDTQYF.

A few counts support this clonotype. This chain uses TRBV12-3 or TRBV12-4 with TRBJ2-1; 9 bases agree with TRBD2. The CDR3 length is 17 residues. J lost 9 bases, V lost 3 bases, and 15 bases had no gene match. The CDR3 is CASSFSSRIAGAAEQFF. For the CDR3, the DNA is TGTGCCAGCAGTTTCTCGTCGAGGATAGCGGGAGCGGCTGAGCAGTTCTTC.

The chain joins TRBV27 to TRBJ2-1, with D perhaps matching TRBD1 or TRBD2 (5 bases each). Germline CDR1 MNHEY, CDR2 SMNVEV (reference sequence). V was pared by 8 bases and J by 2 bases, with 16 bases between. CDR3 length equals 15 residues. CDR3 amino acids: CASWDEPFTYNEQFF. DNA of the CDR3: TGTGCCAGCTGGGACGAACCGTTTACCTACAATGAGCAGTTCTTC.

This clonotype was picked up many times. The CDR3 nucleotides read TGTGCCAGCAGTTACTGGGGGAATTCACTCGGCGAGCAGTACTTC. It codes for CASSYWGNSLGEQYF. The chain links TRBV6-5 to TRBJ2-7; either TRBD1 or TRBD2 may supply D (5 bases each). Germline values: CDR1 MNHEY, CDR2 SVGAGI. The length of the CDR3 is 15 residues. V was pared by 1 base and J by 6 bases, with 16 bases between.

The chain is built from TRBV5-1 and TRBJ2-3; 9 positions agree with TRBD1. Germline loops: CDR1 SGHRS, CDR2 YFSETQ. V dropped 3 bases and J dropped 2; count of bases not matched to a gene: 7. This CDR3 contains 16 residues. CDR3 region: CASSSPGTGNTDTQYF. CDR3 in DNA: TGCGCCAGCAGCTCTCCCGGGACAGGGAACACAGATACGCAGTATTTT.

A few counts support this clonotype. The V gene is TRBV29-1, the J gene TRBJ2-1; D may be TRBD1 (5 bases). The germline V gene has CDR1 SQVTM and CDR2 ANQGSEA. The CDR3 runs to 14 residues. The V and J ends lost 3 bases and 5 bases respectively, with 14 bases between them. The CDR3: CSVDARTLDNEQFF. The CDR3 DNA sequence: TGCAGCGTTGACGCCCGGACACTGGACAATGAGCAGTTCTTC.

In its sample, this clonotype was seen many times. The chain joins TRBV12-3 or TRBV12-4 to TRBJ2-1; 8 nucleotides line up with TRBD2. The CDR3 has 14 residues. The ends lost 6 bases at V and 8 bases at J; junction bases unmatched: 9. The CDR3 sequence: CASSGLAESHEQFF. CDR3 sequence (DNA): TGTGCCAGCAGCGGACTAGCCGAATCACATGAGCAGTTCTTC.

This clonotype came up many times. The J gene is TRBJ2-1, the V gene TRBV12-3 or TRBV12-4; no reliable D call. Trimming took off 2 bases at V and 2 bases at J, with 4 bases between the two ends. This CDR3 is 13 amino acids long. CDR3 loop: CASSLRTYNEQFF. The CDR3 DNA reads TGTGCCAGCAGTTTACGGACCTACAATGAGCAGTTCTTC.

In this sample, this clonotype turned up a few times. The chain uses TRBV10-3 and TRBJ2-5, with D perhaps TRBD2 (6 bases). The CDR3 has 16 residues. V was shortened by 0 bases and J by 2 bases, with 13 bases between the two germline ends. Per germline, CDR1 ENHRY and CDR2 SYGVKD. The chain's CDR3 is CAISESRRAEQETQYF. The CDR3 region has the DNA TGTGCCATCAGTGAGTCCCGGAGGGCAGAGCAAGAGACCCAGTACTTC.

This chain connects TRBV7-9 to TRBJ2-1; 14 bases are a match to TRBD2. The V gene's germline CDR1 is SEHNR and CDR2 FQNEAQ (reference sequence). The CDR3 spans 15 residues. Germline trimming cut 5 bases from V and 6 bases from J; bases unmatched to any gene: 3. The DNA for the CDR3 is TGTGCCAGCAGCGGGACTAGCGGGAGTCTCAATGAGCAGTTCTTC. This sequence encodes CASSGTSGSLNEQFF.

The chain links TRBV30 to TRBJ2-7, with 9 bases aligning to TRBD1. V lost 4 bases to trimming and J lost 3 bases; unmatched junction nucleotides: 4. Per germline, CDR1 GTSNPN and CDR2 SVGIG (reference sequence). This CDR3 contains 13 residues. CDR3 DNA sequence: TGTGCCTGGATCCGGACAGGGGACTACGAGCAGTACTTC. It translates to CAWIRTGDYEQYF.

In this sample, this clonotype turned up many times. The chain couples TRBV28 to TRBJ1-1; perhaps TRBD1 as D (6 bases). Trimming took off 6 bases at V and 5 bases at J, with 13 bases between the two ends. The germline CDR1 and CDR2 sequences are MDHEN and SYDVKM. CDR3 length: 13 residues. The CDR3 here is CASSLYRETEAFF. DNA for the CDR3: TGTGCCAGCAGCCTTTACAGGGAGACTGAAGCTTTCTTT.

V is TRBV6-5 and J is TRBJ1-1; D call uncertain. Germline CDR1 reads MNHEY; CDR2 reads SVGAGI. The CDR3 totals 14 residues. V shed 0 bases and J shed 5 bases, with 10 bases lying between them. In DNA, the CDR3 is TGTGCCAGCAGTTACTCGGGGATTCTGACTGAAGCTTTCTTT. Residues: CASSYSGILTEAFF.